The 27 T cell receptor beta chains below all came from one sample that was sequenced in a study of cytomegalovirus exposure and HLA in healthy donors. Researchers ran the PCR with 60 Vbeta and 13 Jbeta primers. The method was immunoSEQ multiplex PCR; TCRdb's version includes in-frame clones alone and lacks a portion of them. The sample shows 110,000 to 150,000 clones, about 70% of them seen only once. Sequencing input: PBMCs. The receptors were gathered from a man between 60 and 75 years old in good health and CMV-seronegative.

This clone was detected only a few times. The CDR3 sequence: CASSELEVGGLFF. The CDR3, as DNA: TGTGCCAGCAGTGAATTAGAGGTGGGGGGACTGTTTTTT. The gene calls are TRBV25-1 and TRBJ2-2; D may be TRBD2 (6 bases). This CDR3 comprises 13 residues. Trimming took 1 base from V and 14 from J, leaving 14 bases between them. The germline CDR1 and CDR2 sequences are MGHDK and SYGVNS. Complete variable domain (other parts from reference TRBV25-1 and TRBJ2-2): EADIYQTPRYLVIGTGKKITLECSQTMGHDKMYWYQQDPGMELHLIHYSYGVNSTEKGDLSSESTVSRIRTEHFPLTLESARPSHTSQYLCASSELEVGGLFFGEGSRLTVL.

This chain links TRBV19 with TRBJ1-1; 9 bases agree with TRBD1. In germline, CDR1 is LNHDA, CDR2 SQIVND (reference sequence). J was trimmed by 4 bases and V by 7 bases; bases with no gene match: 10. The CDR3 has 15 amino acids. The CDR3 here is CASTTQGATGTEAFF. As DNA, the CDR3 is TGTGCCAGTACCACACAGGGGGCGACGGGCACTGAAGCTTTCTTT.

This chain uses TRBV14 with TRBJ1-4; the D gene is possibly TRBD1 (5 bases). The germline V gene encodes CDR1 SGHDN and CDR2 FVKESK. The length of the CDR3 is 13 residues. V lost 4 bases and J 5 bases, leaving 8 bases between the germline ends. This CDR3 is CASSLRGNEKLFF. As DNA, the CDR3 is TGTGCCAGCAGCCTCCGGGGGAATGAAAAACTGTTTTTT.

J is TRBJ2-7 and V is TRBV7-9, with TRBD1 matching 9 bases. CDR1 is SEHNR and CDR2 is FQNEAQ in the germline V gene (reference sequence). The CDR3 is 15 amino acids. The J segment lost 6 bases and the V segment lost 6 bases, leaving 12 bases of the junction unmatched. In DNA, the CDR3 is TGTGCCAGCAGGTCCAGCGGGACAGGGTCGGGCGAGCAGTACTTC. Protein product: CASRSSGTGSGEQYF.

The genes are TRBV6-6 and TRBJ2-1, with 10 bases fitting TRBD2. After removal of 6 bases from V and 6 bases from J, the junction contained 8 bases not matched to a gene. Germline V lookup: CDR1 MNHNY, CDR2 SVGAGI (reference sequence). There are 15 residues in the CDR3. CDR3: CASSVGLAVINEQFF. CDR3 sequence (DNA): TGTGCCAGCAGCGTCGGACTAGCGGTTATCAATGAGCAGTTCTTC.

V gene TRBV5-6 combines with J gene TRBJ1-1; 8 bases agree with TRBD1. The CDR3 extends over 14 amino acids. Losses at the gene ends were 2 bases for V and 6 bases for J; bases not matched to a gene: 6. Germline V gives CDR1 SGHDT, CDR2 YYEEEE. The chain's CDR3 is CASSFPDRVPEAFF. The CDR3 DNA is TGTGCCAGCAGCTTTCCGGACAGGGTCCCTGAAGCTTTCTTT.

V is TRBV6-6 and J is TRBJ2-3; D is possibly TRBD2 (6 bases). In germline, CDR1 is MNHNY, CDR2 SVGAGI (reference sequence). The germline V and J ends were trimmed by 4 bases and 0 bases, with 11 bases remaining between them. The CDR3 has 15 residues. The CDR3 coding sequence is TGTGCCAGCAGTTTTAGTCTAGCGAGCACAGATACGCAGTATTTT. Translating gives CASSFSLASTDTQYF.

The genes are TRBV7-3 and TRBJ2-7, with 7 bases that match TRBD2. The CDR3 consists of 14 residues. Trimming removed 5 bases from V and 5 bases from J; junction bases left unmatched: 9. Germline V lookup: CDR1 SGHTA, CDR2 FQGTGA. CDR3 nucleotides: TGTGCCAGCAGCCACGGCGGGGACTACAACGAGCAGTACTTC. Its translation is CASSHGGDYNEQYF.

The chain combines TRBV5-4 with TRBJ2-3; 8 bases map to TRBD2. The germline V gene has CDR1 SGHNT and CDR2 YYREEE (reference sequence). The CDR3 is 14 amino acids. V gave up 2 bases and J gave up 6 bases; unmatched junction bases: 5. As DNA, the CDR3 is TGTGCCAGCAGCTTTGGAGCGGGAGCGGATACGCAGTATTTT. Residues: CASSFGAGADTQYF.

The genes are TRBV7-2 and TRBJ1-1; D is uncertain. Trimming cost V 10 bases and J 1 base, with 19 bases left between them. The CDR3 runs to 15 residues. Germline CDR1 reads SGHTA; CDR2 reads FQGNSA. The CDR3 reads CAIPGLAGKNTEAFF. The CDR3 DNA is TGTGCCATCCCCGGACTGGCGGGAAAGAACACTGAAGCTTTCTTT.

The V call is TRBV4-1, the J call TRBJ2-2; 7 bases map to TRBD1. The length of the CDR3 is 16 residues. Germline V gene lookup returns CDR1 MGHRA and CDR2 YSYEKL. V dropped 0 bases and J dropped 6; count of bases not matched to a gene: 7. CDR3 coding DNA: TGCGCCAGCAGCCAAGATCGGACAGGCTTGTCCGGGGAGCTGTTTTTT. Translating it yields CASSQDRTGLSGELFF.

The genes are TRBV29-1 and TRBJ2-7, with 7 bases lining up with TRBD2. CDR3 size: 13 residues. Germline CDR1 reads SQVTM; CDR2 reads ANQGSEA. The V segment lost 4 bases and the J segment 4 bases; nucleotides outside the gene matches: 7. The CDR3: CSVGEGAGYEQYF. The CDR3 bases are TGCAGCGTTGGGGAGGGAGCGGGTTACGAGCAGTACTTC.

CDR3 region: CASSARQGNQPQHF. The CDR3, as DNA: TGTGCCAGCAGCGCGCGACAGGGCAATCAGCCCCAGCATTTT. The rearrangement uses TRBV7-2 and TRBJ1-5; D may be TRBD1 (6 bases). Trimming left V 5 bases short and J 2 bases short, with 10 bases between. The CDR3 sequence is 14 residues long. Germline assignment: CDR1 SGHTA and CDR2 FQGNSA.

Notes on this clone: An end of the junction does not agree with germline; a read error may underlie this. This chain's CDR3 is CASSLDGRGSDTQYF. CDR3 DNA sequence: TGTGCTAGCAGCTTAGACGGGAGAGGCTCAGATACGCAGTATTTT. The chain couples TRBV7-7 to TRBJ2-3, with D perhaps matching TRBD2 (6 bases). The CDR3 totals 15 residues. The germline CDR1 and CDR2 sequences are SSHAT and FNYEAQ (reference sequence).

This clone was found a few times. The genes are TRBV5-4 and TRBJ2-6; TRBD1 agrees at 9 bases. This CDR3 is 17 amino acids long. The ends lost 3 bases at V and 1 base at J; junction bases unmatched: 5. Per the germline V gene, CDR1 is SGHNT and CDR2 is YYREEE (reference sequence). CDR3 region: CASSSYGTGSGANVLTF. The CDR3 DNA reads TGTGCCAGCAGCTCATACGGGACAGGGTCTGGGGCCAACGTCCTGACTTTC.

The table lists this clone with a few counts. For the CDR3, the DNA is TGTGCCAGCAGCTTAGACACTAGCGCCTCCTACGAGCAGTACTTC. It encodes CASSLDTSASYEQYF. The J gene is TRBJ2-7, the V gene TRBV11-3, with 7 positions matching TRBD2. Trimming took 0 bases from V and 0 from J; bases not matched to a gene: 2. Germline V gene data show CDR1 as SGHNT and CDR2 as YENEEA. The CDR3 length is 15 residues.

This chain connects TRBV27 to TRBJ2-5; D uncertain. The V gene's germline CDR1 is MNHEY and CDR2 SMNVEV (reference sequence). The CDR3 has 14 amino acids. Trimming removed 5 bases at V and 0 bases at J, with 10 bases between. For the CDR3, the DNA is TGTGCCAGCAGTCCTCTAGACGACCAAGAGACCCAGTACTTC. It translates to CASSPLDDQETQYF.

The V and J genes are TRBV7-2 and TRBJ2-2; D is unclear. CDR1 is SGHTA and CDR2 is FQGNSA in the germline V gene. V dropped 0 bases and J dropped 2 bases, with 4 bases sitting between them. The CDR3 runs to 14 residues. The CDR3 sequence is CASSLASNTGELFF. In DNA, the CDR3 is TGTGCCAGCAGCTTAGCTAGTAACACCGGGGAGCTGTTTTTT.

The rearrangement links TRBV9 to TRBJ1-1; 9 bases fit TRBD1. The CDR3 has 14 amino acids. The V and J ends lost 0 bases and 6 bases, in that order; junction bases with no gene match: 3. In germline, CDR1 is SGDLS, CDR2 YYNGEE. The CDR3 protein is CASSVGRQGAEAFF. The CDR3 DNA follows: TGTGCCAGCAGCGTAGGCCGACAGGGGGCTGAAGCTTTCTTT.

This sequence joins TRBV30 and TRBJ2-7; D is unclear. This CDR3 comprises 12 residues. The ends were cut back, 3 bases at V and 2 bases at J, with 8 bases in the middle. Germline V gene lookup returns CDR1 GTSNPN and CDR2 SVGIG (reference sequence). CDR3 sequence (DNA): TGTGCCTGGAGGGCAGGTACCTACGAGCAGTACTTC. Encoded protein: CAWRAGTYEQYF.

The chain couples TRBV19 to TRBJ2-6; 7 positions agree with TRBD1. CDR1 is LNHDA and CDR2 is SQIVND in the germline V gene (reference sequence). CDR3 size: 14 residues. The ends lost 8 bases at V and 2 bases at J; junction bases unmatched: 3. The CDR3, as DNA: TGTGCCAGTCGCCAGGGGGCTGGGGCCAACGTCCTGACTTTC. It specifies CASRQGAGANVLTF. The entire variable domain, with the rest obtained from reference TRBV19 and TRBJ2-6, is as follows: DGGITQSPKYLFRKEGQNVTLSCEQNLNHDAMYWYRQDPGQGLRLIYYSQIVNDFQKGDIAEGYSVSREKKESFPLTVTSAQKNPTAFYLCASRQGAGANVLTFGAGSRLTVL.

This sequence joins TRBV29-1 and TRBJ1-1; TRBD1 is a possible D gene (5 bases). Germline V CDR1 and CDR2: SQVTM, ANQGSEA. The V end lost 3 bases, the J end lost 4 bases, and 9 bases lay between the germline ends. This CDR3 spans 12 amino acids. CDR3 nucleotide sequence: TGCAGCGTTGACGCGGGGCCCACTGAAGCTTTCTTT. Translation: CSVDAGPTEAFF.

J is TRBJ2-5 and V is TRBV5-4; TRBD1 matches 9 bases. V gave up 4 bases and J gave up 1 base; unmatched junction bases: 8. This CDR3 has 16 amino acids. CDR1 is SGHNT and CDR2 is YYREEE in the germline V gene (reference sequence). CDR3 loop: CASSAARDRVQETQYF. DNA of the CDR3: TGTGCCAGCAGCGCCGCCCGGGACAGGGTCCAAGAGACCCAGTACTTC.

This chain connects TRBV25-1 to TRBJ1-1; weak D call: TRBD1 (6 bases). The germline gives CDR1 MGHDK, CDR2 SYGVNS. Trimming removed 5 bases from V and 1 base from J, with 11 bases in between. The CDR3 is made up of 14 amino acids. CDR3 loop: CASSKPGQNTEAFF. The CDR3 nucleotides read TGTGCCAGCAGTAAACCGGGACAGAACACTGAAGCTTTCTTT.

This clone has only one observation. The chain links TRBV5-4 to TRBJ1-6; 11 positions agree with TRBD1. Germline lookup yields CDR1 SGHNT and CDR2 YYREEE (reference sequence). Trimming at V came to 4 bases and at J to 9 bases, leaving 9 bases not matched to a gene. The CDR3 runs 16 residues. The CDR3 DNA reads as TGTGCCAGCAGCATCGGGACAGGGGGGACCATTTCACCCCTCCACTTT. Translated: CASSIGTGGTISPLHF.

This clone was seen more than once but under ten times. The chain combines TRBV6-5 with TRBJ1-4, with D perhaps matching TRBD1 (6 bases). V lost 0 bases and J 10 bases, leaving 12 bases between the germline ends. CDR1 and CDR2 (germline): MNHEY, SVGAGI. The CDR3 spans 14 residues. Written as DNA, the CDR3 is TGTGCCAGCAGTTACTCCCACAGGGTGGGAAAACTGTTTTTT. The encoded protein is CASSYSHRVGKLFF.

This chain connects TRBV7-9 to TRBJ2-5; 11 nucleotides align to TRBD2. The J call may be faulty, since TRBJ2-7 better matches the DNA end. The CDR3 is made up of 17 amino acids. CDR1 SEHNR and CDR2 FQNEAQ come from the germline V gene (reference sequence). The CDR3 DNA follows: TGTGCCAGCAGCTCGATCGGGACTAGCGGAGCCACCTACGAGCAGTACTTC. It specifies CASSSIGTSGATYEQYF.